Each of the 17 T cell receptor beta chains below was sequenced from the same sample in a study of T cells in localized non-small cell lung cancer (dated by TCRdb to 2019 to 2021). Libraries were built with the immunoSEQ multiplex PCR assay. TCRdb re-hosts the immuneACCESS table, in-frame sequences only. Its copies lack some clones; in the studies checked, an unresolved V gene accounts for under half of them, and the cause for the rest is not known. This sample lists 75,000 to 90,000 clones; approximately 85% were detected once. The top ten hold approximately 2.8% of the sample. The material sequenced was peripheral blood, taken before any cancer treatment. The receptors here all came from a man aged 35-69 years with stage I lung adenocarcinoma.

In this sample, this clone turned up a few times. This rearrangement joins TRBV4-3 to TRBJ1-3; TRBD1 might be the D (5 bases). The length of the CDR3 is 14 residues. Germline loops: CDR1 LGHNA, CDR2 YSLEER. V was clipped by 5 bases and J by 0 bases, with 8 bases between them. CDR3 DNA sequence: TGCGCCAGCAGCTCAGGGAGCTCTGGAAACACCATATATTTT. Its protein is CASSSGSSGNTIYF.

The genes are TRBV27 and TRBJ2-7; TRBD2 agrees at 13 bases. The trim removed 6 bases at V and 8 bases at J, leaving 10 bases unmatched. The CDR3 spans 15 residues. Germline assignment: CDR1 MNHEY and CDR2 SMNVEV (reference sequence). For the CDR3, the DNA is TGTGCCAGCAGACCTGGGGGGACTAGCGGGATTCAGCAGTACTTC. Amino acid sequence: CASRPGGTSGIQQYF.

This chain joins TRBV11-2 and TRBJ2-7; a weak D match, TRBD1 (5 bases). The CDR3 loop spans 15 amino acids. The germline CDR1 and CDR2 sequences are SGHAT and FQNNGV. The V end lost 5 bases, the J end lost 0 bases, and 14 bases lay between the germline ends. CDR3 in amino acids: CASSQTGGTSYEQYF. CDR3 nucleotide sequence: TGTGCCAGCAGCCAAACAGGTGGCACCTCCTACGAGCAGTACTTC.

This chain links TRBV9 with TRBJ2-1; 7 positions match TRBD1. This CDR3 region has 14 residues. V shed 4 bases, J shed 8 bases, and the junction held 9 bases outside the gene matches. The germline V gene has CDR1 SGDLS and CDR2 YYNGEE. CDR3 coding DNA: TGTGCCAGCAGCCCCTCGACAGGGTCGCATGAGCAGTTCTTC. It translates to CASSPSTGSHEQFF.

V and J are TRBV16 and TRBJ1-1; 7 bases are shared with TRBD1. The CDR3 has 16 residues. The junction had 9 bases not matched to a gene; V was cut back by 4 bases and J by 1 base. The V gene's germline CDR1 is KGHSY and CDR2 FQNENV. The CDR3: CASSPRRGGRNTEAFF. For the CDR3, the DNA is TGTGCCAGCAGCCCCCGGCGAGGGGGCAGGAACACTGAAGCTTTCTTT.

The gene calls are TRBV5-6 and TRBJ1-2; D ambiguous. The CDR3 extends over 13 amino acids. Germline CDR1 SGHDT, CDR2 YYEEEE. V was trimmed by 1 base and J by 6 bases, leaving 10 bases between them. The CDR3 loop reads CASSLKWDHGYTF. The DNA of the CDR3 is TGTGCCAGCAGCTTGAAATGGGATCATGGCTACACCTTC. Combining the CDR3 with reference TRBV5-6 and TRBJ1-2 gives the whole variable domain DAGVTQSPTHLIKTRGQQVTLRCSPKSGHDTVSWYQQALGQGPQFIFQYYEEEERQRGNFPDRFSGHQFPNYSSELNVNALLLGDSALYLCASSLKWDHGYTFGSGTRLTVV.

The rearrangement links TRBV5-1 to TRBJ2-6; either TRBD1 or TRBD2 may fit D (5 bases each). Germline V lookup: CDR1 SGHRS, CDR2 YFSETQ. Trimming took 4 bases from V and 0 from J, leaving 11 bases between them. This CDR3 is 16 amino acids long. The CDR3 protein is CASSRDPPSGANVLTF. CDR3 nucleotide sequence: TGCGCCAGCAGCCGGGACCCCCCCTCTGGGGCCAACGTCCTGACTTTC.

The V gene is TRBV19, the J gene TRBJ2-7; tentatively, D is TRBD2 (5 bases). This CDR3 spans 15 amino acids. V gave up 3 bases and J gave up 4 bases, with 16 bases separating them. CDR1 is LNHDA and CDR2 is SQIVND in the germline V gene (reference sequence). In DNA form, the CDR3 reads TGTGCCAGTAGTATCGGTTCGCTAGCCGAGTACGAGCAGTACTTC. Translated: CASSIGSLAEYEQYF. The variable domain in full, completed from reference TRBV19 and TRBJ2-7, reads DGGITQSPKYLFRKEGQNVTLSCEQNLNHDAMYWYRQDPGQGLRLIYYSQIVNDFQKGDIAEGYSVSREKKESFPLTVTSAQKNPTAFYLCASSIGSLAEYEQYFGPGTRLTVT.

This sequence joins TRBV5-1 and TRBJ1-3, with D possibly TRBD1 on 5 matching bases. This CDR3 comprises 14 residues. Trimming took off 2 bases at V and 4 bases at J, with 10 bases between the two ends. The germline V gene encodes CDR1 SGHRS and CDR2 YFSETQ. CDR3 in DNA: TGCGCCAGCAGCTTAGGGGCAGGAGGAAACACCATATATTTT. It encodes CASSLGAGGNTIYF.

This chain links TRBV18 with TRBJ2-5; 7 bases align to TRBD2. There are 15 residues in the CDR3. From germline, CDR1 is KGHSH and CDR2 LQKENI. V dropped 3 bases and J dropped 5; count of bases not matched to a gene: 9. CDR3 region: CASSPRAAGGETQYF. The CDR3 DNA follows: TGTGCCAGCTCACCGAGGGCAGCCGGGGGGGAGACCCAGTACTTC. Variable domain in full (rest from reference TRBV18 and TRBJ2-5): NAGVMQNPRHLVRRRGQEARLRCSPMKGHSHVYWYRQLPEEGLKFMVYLQKENIIDESGMPKERFSAEFPKEGPSILRIQQVVRGDSAAYFCASSPRAAGGETQYFGPGTRLLVL.

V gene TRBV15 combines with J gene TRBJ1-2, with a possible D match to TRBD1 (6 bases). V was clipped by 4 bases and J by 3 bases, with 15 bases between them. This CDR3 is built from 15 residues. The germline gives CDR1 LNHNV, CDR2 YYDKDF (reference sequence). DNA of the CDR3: TGTGCCACCAGCACCCGGCGGACAGCTGACTATGGCTACACCTTC. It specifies CATSTRRTADYGYTF.

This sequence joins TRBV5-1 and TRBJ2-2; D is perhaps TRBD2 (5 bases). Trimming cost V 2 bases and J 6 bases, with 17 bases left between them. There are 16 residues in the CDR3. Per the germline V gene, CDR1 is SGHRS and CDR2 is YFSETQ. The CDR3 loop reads CASSFGPGSTAGELFF. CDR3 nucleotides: TGCGCCAGCAGCTTTGGCCCTGGGAGTACCGCCGGGGAGCTGTTTTTT. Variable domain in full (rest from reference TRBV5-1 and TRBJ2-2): KAGVTQTPRYLIKTRGQQVTLSCSPISGHRSVSWYQQTPGQGLQFLFEYFSETQRNKGNFPGRFSGRQFSNSRSEMNVSTLELGDSALYLCASSFGPGSTAGELFFGEGSRLTVL.

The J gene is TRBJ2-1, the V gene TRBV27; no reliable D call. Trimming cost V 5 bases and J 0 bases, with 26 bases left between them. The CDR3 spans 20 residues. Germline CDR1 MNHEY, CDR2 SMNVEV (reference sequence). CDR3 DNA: TGTGCCAGCAGTCACCCTCCCACGGAATGGACGAAAAGCTCCTACAATGAGCAGTTCTTC. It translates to CASSHPPTEWTKSSYNEQFF.

The CDR3 region is CASSPTRLASYEQYF. CDR3 nucleotide sequence: TGTGCCAGCAGCCCCACCCGACTTGCGAGTTACGAGCAGTACTTC. The J gene is TRBJ2-7, the V gene TRBV5-8, with unresolved D. Germline V gene data show CDR1 as SGHTS and CDR2 as YDEGEE. The CDR3 is made up of 15 amino acids. V lost 4 bases, J lost 4 bases, and 18 bases lay in between.

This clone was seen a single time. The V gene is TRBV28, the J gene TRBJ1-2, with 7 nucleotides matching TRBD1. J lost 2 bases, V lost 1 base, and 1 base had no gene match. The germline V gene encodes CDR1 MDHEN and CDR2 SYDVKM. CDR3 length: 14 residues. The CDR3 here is CASSLYRGNYGYTF. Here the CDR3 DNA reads TGTGCCAGCAGTTTATACAGGGGAAACTATGGCTACACCTTC.

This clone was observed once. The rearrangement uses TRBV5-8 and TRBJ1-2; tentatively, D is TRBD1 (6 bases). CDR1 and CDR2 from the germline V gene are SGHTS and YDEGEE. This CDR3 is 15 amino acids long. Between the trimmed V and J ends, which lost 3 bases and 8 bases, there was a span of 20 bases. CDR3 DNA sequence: TGTGCCAGCAGCTCGAATCACGTCAGGGGAGGCGGCTACACCTTC. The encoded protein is CASSSNHVRGGGYTF. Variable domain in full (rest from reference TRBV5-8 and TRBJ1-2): EAGVTQSPTHLIKTRGQQATLRCSPISGHTSVYWYQQALGLGLQFLLWYDEGEERNRGNFPPRFSGRQFPNYSSELNVNALELEDSALYLCASSSNHVRGGGYTFGSGTRLTVV.

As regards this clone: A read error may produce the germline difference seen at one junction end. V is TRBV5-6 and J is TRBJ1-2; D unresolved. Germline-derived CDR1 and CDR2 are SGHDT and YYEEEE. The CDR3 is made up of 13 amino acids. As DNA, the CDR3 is TGTGCCAGCAGCTTGACAGAGTTCTATGGCTGCACCTTC. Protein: CASSLTEFYGCTF.